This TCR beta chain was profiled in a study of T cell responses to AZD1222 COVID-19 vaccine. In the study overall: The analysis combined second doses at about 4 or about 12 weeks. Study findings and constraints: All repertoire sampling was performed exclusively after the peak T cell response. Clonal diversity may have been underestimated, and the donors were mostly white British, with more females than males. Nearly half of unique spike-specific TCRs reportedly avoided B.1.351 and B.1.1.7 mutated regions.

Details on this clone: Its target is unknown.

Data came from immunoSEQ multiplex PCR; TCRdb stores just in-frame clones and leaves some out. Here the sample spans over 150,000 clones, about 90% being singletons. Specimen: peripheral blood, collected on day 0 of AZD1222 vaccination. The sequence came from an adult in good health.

The CDR3 nucleotides are TGTGCCAGCAGTTTTCAAGGAAACTATGGCTACACCTTC. Translation gives CASSFQGNYGYTF. The V call is TRBV12-3 or TRBV12-4, the J call TRBJ1-2; D unclear. The CDR3 is 13 amino acids. V was trimmed by 3 bases and J by 2 bases, leaving 7 bases between them.